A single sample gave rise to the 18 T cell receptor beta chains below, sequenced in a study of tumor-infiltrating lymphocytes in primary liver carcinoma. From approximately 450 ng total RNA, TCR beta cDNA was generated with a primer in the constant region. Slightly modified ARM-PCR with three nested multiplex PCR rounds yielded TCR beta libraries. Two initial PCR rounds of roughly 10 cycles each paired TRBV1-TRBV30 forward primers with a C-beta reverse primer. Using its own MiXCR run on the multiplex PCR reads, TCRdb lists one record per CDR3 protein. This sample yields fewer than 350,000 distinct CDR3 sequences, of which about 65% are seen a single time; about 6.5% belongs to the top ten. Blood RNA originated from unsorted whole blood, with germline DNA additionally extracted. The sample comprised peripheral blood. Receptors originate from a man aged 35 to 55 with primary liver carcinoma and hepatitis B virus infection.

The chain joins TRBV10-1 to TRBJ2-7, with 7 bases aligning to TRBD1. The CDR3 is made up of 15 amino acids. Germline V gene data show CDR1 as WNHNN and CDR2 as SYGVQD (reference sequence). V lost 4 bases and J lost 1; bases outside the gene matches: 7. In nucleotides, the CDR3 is TGCGCCAGCAGTGTAGGATCGACAGGGTCCTACGAGCAGTACTTC. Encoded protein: CASSVGSTGSYEQYF.

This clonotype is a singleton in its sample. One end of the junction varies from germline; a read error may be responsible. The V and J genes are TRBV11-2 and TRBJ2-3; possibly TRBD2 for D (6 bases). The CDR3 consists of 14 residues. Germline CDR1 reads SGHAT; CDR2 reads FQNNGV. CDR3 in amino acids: CAGSLAATPDTQYF. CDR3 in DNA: TGTGCCGGCAGCTTAGCGGCTACCCCAGATACGCAGTATTTT.

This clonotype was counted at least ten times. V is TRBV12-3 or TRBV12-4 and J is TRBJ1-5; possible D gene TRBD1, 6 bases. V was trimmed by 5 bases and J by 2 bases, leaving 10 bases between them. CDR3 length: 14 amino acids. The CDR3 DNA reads TGTGCCAGCAGTCCAGGGGTGCGCAATCAGCCCCAGCATTTT. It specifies CASSPGVRNQPQHF.

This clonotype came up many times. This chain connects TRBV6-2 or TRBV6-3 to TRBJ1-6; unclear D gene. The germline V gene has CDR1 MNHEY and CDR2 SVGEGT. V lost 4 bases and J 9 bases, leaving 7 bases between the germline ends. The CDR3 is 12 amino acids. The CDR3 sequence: CASSFRLSPLHF. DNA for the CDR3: TGTGCCAGCAGTTTCCGGCTTTCACCCCTCCACTTT.

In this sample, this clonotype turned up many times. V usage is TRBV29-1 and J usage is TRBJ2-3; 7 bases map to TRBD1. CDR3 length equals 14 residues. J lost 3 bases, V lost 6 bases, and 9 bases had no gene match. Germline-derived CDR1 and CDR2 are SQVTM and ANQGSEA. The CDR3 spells CSVGAQGVTDTQYF. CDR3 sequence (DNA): TGCAGCGTGGGGGCGCAGGGGGTGACAGATACGCAGTATTTT.

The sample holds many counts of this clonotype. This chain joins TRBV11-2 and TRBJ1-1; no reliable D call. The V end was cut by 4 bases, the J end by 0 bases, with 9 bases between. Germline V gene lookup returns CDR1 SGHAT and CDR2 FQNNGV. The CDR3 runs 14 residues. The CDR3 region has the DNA TGTGCCAGCAGCTCGCCCGGGGTGAACACTGAAGCTTTCTTT. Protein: CASSSPGVNTEAFF.

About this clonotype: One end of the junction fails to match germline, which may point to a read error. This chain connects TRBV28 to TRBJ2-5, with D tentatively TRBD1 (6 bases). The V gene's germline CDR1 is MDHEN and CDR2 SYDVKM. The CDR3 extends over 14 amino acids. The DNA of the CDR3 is TGTGCCAGCAGTTTAATCGACGGGACAAGGACCCAGAACTTC. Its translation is CASSLIDGTRTQNF.

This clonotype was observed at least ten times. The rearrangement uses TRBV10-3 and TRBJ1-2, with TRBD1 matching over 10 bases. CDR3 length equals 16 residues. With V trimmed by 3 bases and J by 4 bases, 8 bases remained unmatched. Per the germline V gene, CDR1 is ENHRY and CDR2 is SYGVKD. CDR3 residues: CAISDQGQGGRYGYTF. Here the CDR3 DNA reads TGTGCCATCAGTGATCAAGGACAGGGGGGACGCTATGGCTACACCTTC.

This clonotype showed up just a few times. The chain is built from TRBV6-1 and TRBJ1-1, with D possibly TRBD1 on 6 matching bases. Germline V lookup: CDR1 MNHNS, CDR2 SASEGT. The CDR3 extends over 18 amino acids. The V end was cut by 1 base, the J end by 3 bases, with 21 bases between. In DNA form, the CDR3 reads TGTGCCAGCAGTGAAGAATCGGACTACAGGGAGGGGGACACTGAAGCTTTCTTT. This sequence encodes CASSEESDYREGDTEAFF.

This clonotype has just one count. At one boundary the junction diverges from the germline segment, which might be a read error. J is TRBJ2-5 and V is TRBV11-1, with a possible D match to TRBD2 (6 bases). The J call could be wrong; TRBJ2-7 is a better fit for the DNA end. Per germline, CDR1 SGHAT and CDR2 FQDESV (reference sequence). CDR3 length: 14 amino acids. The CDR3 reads CVSGFGGVRYEQYF. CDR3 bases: TGTGTCAGCGGCTTCGGAGGGGTGCGGTACGAGCAGTACTTC.

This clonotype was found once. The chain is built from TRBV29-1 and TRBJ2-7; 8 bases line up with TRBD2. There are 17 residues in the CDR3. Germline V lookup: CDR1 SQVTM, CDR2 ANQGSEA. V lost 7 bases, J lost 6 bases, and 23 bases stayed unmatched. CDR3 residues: CSAVGLGLVGLASEQYF. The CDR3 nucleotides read TGCAGCGCTGTGGGGCTAGGCTTGGTAGGACTAGCCAGCGAGCAGTACTTC.

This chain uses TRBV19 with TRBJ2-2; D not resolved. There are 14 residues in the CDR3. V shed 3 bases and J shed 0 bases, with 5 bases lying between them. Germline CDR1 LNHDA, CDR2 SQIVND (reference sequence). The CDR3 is CASSIQANTGELFF. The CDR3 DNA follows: TGTGCCAGTAGTATTCAGGCGAACACCGGGGAGCTGTTTTTT.

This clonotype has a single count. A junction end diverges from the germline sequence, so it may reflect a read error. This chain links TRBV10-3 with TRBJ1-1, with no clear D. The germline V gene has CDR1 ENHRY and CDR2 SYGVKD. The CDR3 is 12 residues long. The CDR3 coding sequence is TGTGCCATCAGTGAGAGATGCACTGAAGCCTTCTTT. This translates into CAISERCTEAFF.

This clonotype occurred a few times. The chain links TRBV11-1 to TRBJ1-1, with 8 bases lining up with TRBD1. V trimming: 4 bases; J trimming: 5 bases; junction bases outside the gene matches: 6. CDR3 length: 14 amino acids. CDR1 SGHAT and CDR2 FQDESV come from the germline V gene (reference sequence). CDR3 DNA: TGTGCCAGCAGCTCACAGGGGGGTGAAACTGAAGCTTTCTTT. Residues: CASSSQGGETEAFF. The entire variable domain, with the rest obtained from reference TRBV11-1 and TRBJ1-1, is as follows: EAEVAQSPRYKITEKSQAVAFWCDPISGHATLYWYRQILGQGPELLVQFQDESVVDDSQLPKDRFSAERLKGVDSTLKIQPAELGDSAMYLCASSSQGGETEAFFGQGTRLTVV.

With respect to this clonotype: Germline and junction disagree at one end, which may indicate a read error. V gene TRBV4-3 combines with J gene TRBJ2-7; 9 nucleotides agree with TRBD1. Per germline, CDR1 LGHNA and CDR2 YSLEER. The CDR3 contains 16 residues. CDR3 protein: CAISKATGQGVGEQYF. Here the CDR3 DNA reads TGCGCCATCAGCAAGGCCACGGGACAGGGCGTAGGGGAGCAGTACTTC.

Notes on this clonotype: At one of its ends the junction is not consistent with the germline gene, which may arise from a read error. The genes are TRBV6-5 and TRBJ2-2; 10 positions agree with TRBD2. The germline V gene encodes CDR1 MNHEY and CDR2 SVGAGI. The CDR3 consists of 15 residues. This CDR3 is CDSSPLAGDTGELFF. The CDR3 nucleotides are TGTGACAGCAGTCCCCTAGCGGGAGACACCGGGGAGCTGTTTTTT.

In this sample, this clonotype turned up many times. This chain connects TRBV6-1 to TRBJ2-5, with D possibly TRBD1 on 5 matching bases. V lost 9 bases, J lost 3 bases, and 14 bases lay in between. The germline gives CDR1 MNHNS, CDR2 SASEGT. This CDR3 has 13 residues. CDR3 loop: CASQGFPKETQYF. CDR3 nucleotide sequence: TGTGCCAGTCAGGGTTTTCCCAAAGAGACCCAGTACTTC.

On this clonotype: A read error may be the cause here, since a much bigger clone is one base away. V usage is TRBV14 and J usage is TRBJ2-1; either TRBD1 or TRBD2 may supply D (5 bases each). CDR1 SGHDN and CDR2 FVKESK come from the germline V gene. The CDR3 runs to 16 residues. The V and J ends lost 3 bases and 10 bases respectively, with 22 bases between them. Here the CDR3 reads CASSHRGGLSSYEQFF. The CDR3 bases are TGTGCCAGCAGCCATCGGGGCGGACTGAGCTCCTACGAGCAGTTCTTC.